Listed below are T cell receptor beta chains from one sample, sequenced in a study of cytomegalovirus exposure and HLA in healthy donors. Here immunoSEQ multiplex PCR was the method, and the copy in TCRdb shows in-frame clones only, minus some. The table shows 150,000 to 200,000 clones, with almost 85% occurring only once. The sample was PBMCs. These receptors were taken from a man between 25 and 39 years old in good health and CMV-seropositive. The CDR3 runs from the conserved cysteine through the conserved F or W. A D gene is named only where the DNA matches it firmly. For some rows the clone size is stated as once, few or many, or as a class when expanded; others skip it.

V gene	clone size	J gene	D gene	CDR3 DNA	CDR3 protein
TRBV27	once	TRBJ2-3	TRBD2	TGTGCCAGCAGTTTATTCGGGACTAGCGGGGGGCGAGATACGCAGTATTTT	CASSLFGTSGGRDTQYF
TRBV9	-	TRBJ2-2	-	TGTGCCAGCAGCGTATTAGGGGCCCCGGGTGACGGGGAGCTGTTTTTT	CASSVLGAPGDGELFF
TRBV7-9	-	TRBJ2-2	TRBD1	TGTGCCAGCAGCGGACAGGCGAAGAACACCGGGGAGCTGTTTTTT	CASSGQAKNTGELFF
TRBV19	-	TRBJ1-5	-	TGTGCCAGTAGTATCCTGACAGGCCCCCAGCATTTT	CASSILTGPQHF
TRBV6-1	-	TRBJ1-2	-	TGTGCCAGCAGTGGGAGCGGGTCCTATGGCTACACCTTC	CASSGSGSYGYTF
TRBV11-3	-	TRBJ2-1	TRBD2	TGTGCCAGCAGCTTAATGGGACTAGCGGGAGTCAATGAGCAGTTCTTC	CASSLMGLAGVNEQFF
TRBV29-1	-	TRBJ2-1	-	TGCAGCGTTATGTCAGCTCAACGGAGGCACCATGAGCAGTTCTTC	CSVMSAQRRHHEQFF
TRBV6-1	-	TRBJ1-4	TRBD1	TGTGCCAGCAGTCCACGGACAGGGGGTGAAAAACTGTTTTTT	CASSPRTGGEKLFF
TRBV30	-	TRBJ1-5	-	TGTGCCTGGAACAGGGAAGGCAATCAGCCCCAGCATTTT	CAWNREGNQPQHF
TRBV7-8	few	TRBJ1-1	-	TGTGCCAGCAGCCCCTACGCCCGTGAAGCTTTCTTT	CASSPYAREAFF
TRBV5-6	-	TRBJ2-3	-	TGTGCCAGCAGCGGGGGGACAGATACGCAGTATTTT	CASSGGTDTQYF
TRBV5-1	once	TRBJ2-7	-	TGCGCCAGCAGCAACCCCCAGACCTACGAGCAGTACTTC	CASSNPQTYEQYF
TRBV13	-	TRBJ1-3	-	TGTGCCAGCAGCCCTCAGGGCTTCTCTGGAAACACCATATATTTT	CASSPQGFSGNTIYF
TRBV10-1	-	TRBJ2-3	TRBD1	TGCGCCAGCCAACAGGGGAATGGTGATACGCAGTATTTT	CASQQGNGDTQYF
TRBV5-1	-	TRBJ2-3	TRBD2	TGCGCCAGCAGCTCTGGACTAGTCAGTCCTAGCACAGATACGCAGTATTTT	CASSSGLVSPSTDTQYF
TRBV7-7	-	TRBJ2-7	TRBD1	TGTGCTAGCAGCTTAGGACAGGGGGGCTACGAGCAGTACTTC	CASSLGQGGYEQYF
TRBV7-2	-	TRBJ2-7	TRBD2	TGTGCCAGCAGCCCGAGGGCTAGCGGGGGGCCCTACGAGCAGTACTTC	CASSPRASGGPYEQYF
TRBV5-1	-	TRBJ1-1	TRBD1	TGCGCCAGCAGCGGGGGGACAGCCGGCACTGAAGCTTTCTTT	CASSGGTAGTEAFF
TRBV28	-	TRBJ1-5	-	TGTGCCAGCAGTCCACTCGATGACAGAAATCAGCCCCAGCATTTT	CASSPLDDRNQPQHF
TRBV2	once	TRBJ1-1	-	TGTGCCAGCAGTGACAGGGCGTCAGCAAGAGCTTTCTTT	CASSDRASARAFF
TRBV5-1	-	TRBJ1-4	TRBD1	TGCGCCAGCAGCTTCTCGGGACAGGGTGGGGAAAAACTGTTTTTT	CASSFSGQGGEKLFF
TRBV4-3	-	TRBJ2-5	-	TGCGCCAGCAGCCAAGATAGATCCGAGACCCAGTACTTC	CASSQDRSETQYF
TRBV2	-	TRBJ1-1	-	TGTGCCAGCAGTGCCCTGCGAAGGGGCGACACTGAAGCTTTCTTT	CASSALRRGDTEAFF
TRBV6-5	few	TRBJ1-2	-	TGTGCCAGCAGTCGCACTTCGACCAGCGGAGGCTACACCTTC	CASSRTSTSGGYTF
TRBV30	-	TRBJ2-7	TRBD1	TGTGCCTGGACGGGGACCCCCGGGACAGGGATTCACGAGCAGTACTTC	CAWTGTPGTGIHEQYF
TRBV2	few	TRBJ2-3	-	TGTGCCAGCAGTGTTAGCCAGGGGAGCACAGATACGCAGTATTTT	CASSVSQGSTDTQYF
TRBV7-3	-	TRBJ2-2	TRBD2	TGTGCCAGCAGCTTATGGCTAGCGGGGGGGCCCGGCCGCACCGGGGAGCTGTTTTTT	CASSLWLAGGPGRTGELFF
TRBV5-1	-	TRBJ2-3	TRBD2	TGCGCCAGCAGCTTATGGACTAGCGGGCTTGGAGATACGCAGTATTTT	CASSLWTSGLGDTQYF
TRBV6-5	-	TRBJ1-1	TRBD1	TGTGCCTCCAAGGAGGACAGGGGAGGAGGGACTGAAGCTTTCTTT	CASKEDRGGGTEAFF
TRBV6-6	-	TRBJ2-5	-	TGTGCCAGCAGTTACTCGACACACCAAGAGACCCAGTACTTC	CASSYSTHQETQYF
TRBV28	once	TRBJ2-1	TRBD2	TGTGCCAGCAGCCCTCACCCGCTAGCGGGGGGTTACAATGAGCAGTTCTTC	CASSPHPLAGGYNEQFF
TRBV27	-	TRBJ2-7	-	TGTGCCAGCAGTCCAATACCCTTCCCTAGAGGTGACTACGAGCAGTACTTC	CASSPIPFPRGDYEQYF
TRBV6-5	few	TRBJ1-2	-	TGTGCCAGCACGCTGGGGGCTTACTATGGCTACACCTTC	CASTLGAYYGYTF
TRBV4-1	-	TRBJ2-3	-	TGCGCCAGCAGCCCCACTCCGACAGATACGCAGTATTTT	CASSPTPTDTQYF
TRBV28	-	TRBJ2-7	-	TGTGCCAGCAGTTTAGGACACCCCCATGCCTACGAGCAGTACTTC	CASSLGHPHAYEQYF
TRBV27	once	TRBJ1-2	-	TGTGCCAGCAGGAAAGGGGGTAACTATGGCTACACCTTC	CASRKGGNYGYTF
TRBV15	-	TRBJ2-7	-	TGTGCCACCAGCAGGGCTAGCCCCTACGAGCAGTACTTC	CATSRASPYEQYF
TRBV7-2	-	TRBJ1-1	TRBD1	TGTGCCAGCAGCTTAGGGCAGGGGGCCCAAAAAGGAGCTTTCTTT	CASSLGQGAQKGAFF
TRBV29-1	-	TRBJ1-4	-	TGCAGCGTTGATATGCAGAATGAAAAACTGTTTTTT	CSVDMQNEKLFF
TRBV30	-	TRBJ2-5	-	TGTGCCTGGGCATTCTCGGGAGAGACCCAGTACTTC	CAWAFSGETQYF
TRBV27	once	TRBJ2-3	TRBD2	TGTGCCAGCAGTTTATATCGACTAGCGGGAGGAGGCACGCAGTATTTT	CASSLYRLAGGGTQYF
TRBV20-1	once	TRBJ2-2	-	TGCAGTGCTAGCTATTCCGGGGAGCTGTTTTTT	CSASYSGELFF
TRBV2	-	TRBJ2-2	TRBD2	TGTGCCAGCAGTGGGTATCAAGCGGCGGGGGCGAACACCGGGGAGCTGTTTTTT	CASSGYQAAGANTGELFF
TRBV9	-	TRBJ2-7	-	TGTGCCAGCAGCGTCAACCCACTTTCCTACGAGCAGTACTTC	CASSVNPLSYEQYF
TRBV27	-	TRBJ2-3	-	TGTGCCAGCAGCCCAGGGTGGGTGCTGTTTGGCACAGATACGCAGTATTTT	CASSPGWVLFGTDTQYF
TRBV4-2	-	TRBJ2-2	TRBD2	TGTGCCAGCAGCCAGTTCGGACTAGCGGCTAACACCGGGGAGCTGTTTTTT	CASSQFGLAANTGELFF
TRBV2	-	TRBJ1-2	TRBD1	TGTGCCAGCACCCAAAGGGGGGCAGGGGGAGGCTATGGCTACACCTTC	CASTQRGAGGGYGYTF
TRBV5-6	-	TRBJ2-1	TRBD2	TGTGCCAGCAGCCGGGGGACTACCTATAGTGAGCAGTTCTTC	CASSRGTTYSEQFF
TRBV6-5	-	TRBJ1-1	TRBD1	TGTGCCAGCAGTATGGCCGGGACAGTCCCTGAAGCTTTCTTT	CASSMAGTVPEAFF
TRBV30	-	TRBJ2-7	TRBD2	TGTGCCTGGAGAGGGAATCTAGCGGGGTCCTACGAGCAGTACTTC	CAWRGNLAGSYEQYF
TRBV6-6	-	TRBJ1-2	TRBD1	TGTGCCAGCAGTCAGTCCGGGACAGGGGGCTATGGCTACACCTTC	CASSQSGTGGYGYTF
TRBV29-1	-	TRBJ2-1	TRBD1	TGCAGCGCGAGGGACAGGGGTCGAAATGAGCAGTTCTTC	CSARDRGRNEQFF
TRBV9	-	TRBJ2-2	-	TGTGCCAGCAGCGTAGAGGGAACAGGAGTGAACACCGGGGAGCTGTTTTTT	CASSVEGTGVNTGELFF
TRBV19	-	TRBJ2-3	-	TGTGCCAGTAGTATGACTAGCACAGATACGCAGTATTTT	CASSMTSTDTQYF